The source of this TCR beta chain is a study of shared clonotypes between healthy human individuals. Germline CDR1 MNHEY, CDR2 SVGAGI. V dropped 6 bases and J dropped 8; count of bases not matched to a gene: 14. The CDR3 is made up of 15 amino acids. The data were produced by immunoSEQ multiplex PCR, yet TCRdb's version contains in-frame clones alone and is incomplete. The repertoire consists of hundreds of thousands of clones, with around 73% occurring once and the leading ten covering around 2%. The chain uses TRBV6-5 and TRBJ1-2, with 8 nucleotides matching TRBD1. Sequencing was done on a sample of memory CD4+ T cells sorted from blood. Subset described: CD45RA-negative fraction. The TCR was taken from a woman aged 30 to 39 in good health. The CDR3 DNA reads as TGTGCCAGCAGCCAGGGACAGGTCAGCAGTGGGGGCTACACCTTC. Translated: CASSQGQVSSGGYTF.